The next 5 T cell receptor beta chains were all read from a single sample in a study of identical twins. TCRdb reanalysed the 5' RACE reads using MiXCR and keeps one entry per CDR3 protein. The sample contains 450,000 to 650,000 distinct CDR3 sequences, roughly 15% of which appear only once. This same sample was also taken into another study, of yellow fever vaccine responses in identical twins.

The sample consisted of CD4+ T cells sorted from blood. These receptors were collected from a woman under 30 in good health.

This sequence joins TRBV11-2 and TRBJ2-1, with TRBD2 identical over 13 bases. Germline V lookup: CDR1 SGHAT, CDR2 FQNNGV. The V and J ends lost 3 bases and 5 bases, in that order; junction bases with no gene match: 4. The CDR3 sequence is 16 residues long. CDR3 coding DNA: TGTGCCAGCAGCTTGCCAGGACTAGCGGGGGACAATGAGCAGTTCTTC. Translating it yields CASSLPGLAGDNEQFF.

This chain uses TRBV19 with TRBJ2-7, with 8 nucleotides matching TRBD1. The CDR3 is made up of 14 amino acids. The germline gives CDR1 LNHDA, CDR2 SQIVND (reference sequence). Trimming removed 2 bases from V and 3 bases from J; junction bases left unmatched: 3. CDR3 loop: CASSIRTGFYEQYF. CDR3 in DNA: TGTGCCAGTAGTATAAGGACAGGGTTCTACGAGCAGTACTTC.

Many counts were recorded for this clonotype. The J gene is TRBJ1-1, the V gene TRBV29-1; 10 bases are shared with TRBD1. This CDR3 comprises 19 residues. The germline V gene has CDR1 SQVTM and CDR2 ANQGSEA. Unmatched junction bases numbered 22, after V lost 3 bases and J lost 6 bases. This chain's CDR3 is CSVDAHPGQGRFPFPEAFF. CDR3 nucleotides: TGCAGCGTTGATGCCCACCCGGGACAGGGGCGGTTTCCCTTTCCTGAAGCTTTCTTT.

The chain employs TRBV20-1 and TRBJ2-2; the D gene is possibly TRBD2 (5 bases). V was shortened by 4 bases and J by 6 bases, with 12 bases between the two germline ends. Germline V gives CDR1 DFQATT, CDR2 SNEGSKA (reference sequence). This CDR3 is 13 amino acids long. The CDR3 region is CSATASYAGELFF. DNA for the CDR3: TGCAGTGCTACGGCTAGCTATGCCGGGGAGCTGTTTTTT.

The chain combines TRBV14 with TRBJ2-1, with D possibly matching TRBD2 (6 bases). Between the trimmed V and J ends, which lost 2 bases and 13 bases, there was a span of 12 bases. The length of the CDR3 is 12 residues. Germline V gives CDR1 SGHDN, CDR2 FVKESK. The CDR3: CASSQLASRQFF. The CDR3 nucleotides read TGTGCCAGCAGCCAACTAGCGAGCCGCCAGTTCTTC.